A selection of T cell receptor beta chains follows, all from one sample in a study of blood T cells in healthy people across ages. Each CDR3 protein is one row after TCRdb ran MiXCR on the 5' RACE reads. The sample has 1.5 million to 2 million distinct CDR3 sequences, approximately 39% seen once; the top ten hold 23%. The source material was blood. The receptor source for this set is a human donor in good health. The CDR3 runs from the conserved cysteine through the conserved F or W. The D gene is left open where the match is weak. A clone size is listed for some rows: how often the clone was seen (once, few, many), or a class if it is expanded.

TRBD2	TRBV9	.	TRBJ2-1	CASSEGVAGGLRNEQFF	TGTGCCAGCAGCGAGGGGGTAGCGGGGGGGCTACGGAATGAGCAGTTCTTC
TRBD1	TRBV27	.	TRBJ1-5	CASSLFPPGGEVGSNQPQHF	TGTGCCAGCAGTTTATTCCCCCCAGGGGGGGAGGTAGGGAGCAATCAGCCCCAGCATTTT
.	TRBV21-1	.	TRBJ1-2	CASSLGVRENGYTF	TGTGCCAGCAGCCTCGGGGTAAGGGAGAATGGCTACACCTTC
TRBD1	TRBV29-1	.	TRBJ1-2	CSVDPSGTGSGYTF	TGCAGCGTTGACCCATCCGGGACAGGGAGCGGCTACACCTTC
.	TRBV7-2	few	TRBJ2-1	CASSPAGQFSYNEQFF	TGTGCCAGCAGCCCCGCGGGACAGTTCTCCTACAATGAGCAGTTCTTC
.	TRBV28	.	TRBJ2-5	CASSFGGGERETQYF	TGTGCCAGCAGTTTCGGCGGCGGGGAGAGGGAGACCCAGTACTTC
TRBD1	TRBV6-5	few	TRBJ2-3	CASSLNTGTGTDTQYF	TGTGCCAGCAGCCTTAACACCGGGACAGGGACAGATACGCAGTATTTT
.	TRBV12-3/TRBV12-4	.	TRBJ2-1	CASSFRAPPSSYNEQFF	TGTGCCAGCAGTTTCCGGGCACCCCCGAGCTCCTACAATGAGCAGTTCTTC
.	TRBV7-9	.	TRBJ1-5	CASSLGSPFNQPQHF	TGTGCCAGCAGCCTTGGGTCCCCTTTTAATCAGCCCCAGCATTTT
TRBD2	TRBV20-1	few	TRBJ2-5	CSARRIAGIETQYF	TGCAGTGCTAGGCGGATAGCGGGGATTGAGACCCAGTACTTC
.	TRBV29-1	.	TRBJ1-1	CSVAIQVNTEAFF	TGCAGCGTTGCAATACAGGTGAACACTGAAGCTTTCTTT
TRBD1	TRBV24-1	few	TRBJ1-2	CATSDSPGGVYGYTF	TGTGCCACCAGTGATTCCCCAGGGGGAGTCTATGGCTACACCTTC
.	TRBV20-1	.	TRBJ1-2	CSASDGNNYGYTF	TGCAGTGCTAGTGACGGGAATAACTATGGCTACACCTTC
.	TRBV20-1	few	TRBJ2-7	CSAKPGGQRFEQYF	TGCAGTGCTAAACCGGGGGGCCAGCGATTCGAGCAGTACTTC
TRBD2	TRBV7-2	.	TRBJ2-3	CASSLVARGGPDTQYF	TGTGCCAGCAGCTTAGTAGCGCGGGGGGGCCCAGATACGCAGTATTTT
.	TRBV12-3/TRBV12-4	.	TRBJ1-2	CASNFGSNEGYTF	TGTGCCAGCAATTTTGGGAGCAACGAAGGCTACACCTTC
TRBD1	TRBV29-1	.	TRBJ2-1	CSVRDRDNEQFF	TGCAGCGTCCGGGACAGGGACAATGAGCAGTTCTTC
.	TRBV2	once	TRBJ1-2	CASTIGTAYGYTF	TGTGCCAGCACTATCGGGACGGCGTATGGCTACACCTTC
.	TRBV6-5	.	TRBJ2-3	CASSYSGATETQYF	TGTGCCAGCAGTTACTCGGGGGCGACAGAAACGCAGTATTTT
.	TRBV7-3	.	TRBJ1-1	CASSLNRVQKAFF	TGTGCCAGCAGCTTAAATCGGGTGCAGAAAGCTTTCTTT
.	TRBV28	.	TRBJ2-3	CASSPDRTSSTDTQYF	TGTGCCAGCAGTCCCGACAGGACCTCCAGCACAGATACGCAGTATTTT
.	TRBV18	few	TRBJ1-1	CASSPRQGGEGLSEAFF	TGTGCCAGCTCACCACGCCAGGGAGGGGAAGGACTCTCTGAAGCTTTCTTT
.	TRBV12-3/TRBV12-4	once	TRBJ1-1	CASNPGLGTEAFF	TGTGCCAGCAATCCGGGATTGGGTACTGAAGCTTTCTTT
TRBD2	TRBV5-1	few	TRBJ2-5	CASSFGTSGRSQETQYF	TGCGCCAGCAGCTTTGGGACTAGCGGCCGTTCACAAGAGACCCAGTACTTC
.	TRBV12-5	.	TRBJ1-1	CASGLEGGTEAFF	TGTGCTAGTGGTTTGGAGGGAGGCACTGAAGCTTTCTTT
TRBD2	TRBV27	.	TRBJ2-5	CASGRILAGYQETQYF	TGTGCCAGCGGAAGGATACTAGCGGGGTACCAAGAGACCCAGTACTTC
TRBD1	TRBV7-2	.	TRBJ1-2	CASSLNGGQDYGYTF	TGTGCCAGCAGCTTAAATGGGGGACAGGACTATGGCTACACCTTC
.	TRBV5-1	.	TRBJ1-1	CASSLYFRGDMNTEAFF	TGCGCCAGCAGCTTGTATTTCCGGGGGGACATGAACACTGAAGCTTTCTTT
TRBD1	TRBV20-1	.	TRBJ2-7	CSLRDRGYEQYF	TGTTCCCTTAGGGACAGGGGGTACGAGCAGTACTTC
.	TRBV20-1	few	TRBJ2-1	CSPQGGPYNEQFF	TGCAGTCCCCAAGGGGGGCCCTACAATGAGCAGTTCTTC
.	TRBV29-1	.	TRBJ1-2	CSVGNIADYGYTF	TGCAGCGTCGGTAACATTGCGGACTATGGCTACACCTTC
TRBD1	TRBV19	.	TRBJ1-1	CASSSGRTGTEAFF	TGTGCCAGTAGTTCGGGACGGACAGGGACTGAAGCTTTCTTT
TRBD2	TRBV12-3/TRBV12-4	.	TRBJ2-3	CASSPVRGGGAASQYF	TGTGCCAGCAGTCCCGTCAGGGGCGGGGGGGCCGCATCGCAGTATTTT
TRBD2	TRBV12-3/TRBV12-4	.	TRBJ2-2	CASSSPTSGVANTGELFF	TGTGCCAGCAGCTCCCCGACTAGCGGGGTTGCGAACACCGGGGAGCTGTTTTTT
.	TRBV7-9	.	TRBJ1-2	CASSQGGCGYTF	TGTGCCAGCAGCCAGGGAGGCTGTGGCTACACCTTC
.	TRBV20-1	.	TRBJ1-1	CSASRGTNTEAFF	TGCAGTGCTAGCAGGGGAACGAACACTGAAGCTTTCTTT
.	TRBV3-1	few	TRBJ2-4	CASNDMGGSEQYF	TGTGCCAGCAACGATATGGGGGGCTCGGAGCAGTACTTC
.	TRBV4-1	.	TRBJ1-2	CASSQAGSGSRHGYTF	TGCGCCAGCAGCCAAGCGGGATCAGGGAGTAGGCATGGCTACACCTTC
.	TRBV20-1	.	TRBJ2-5	CSASPPGLLVETQYF	TGCAGTGCTAGTCCCCCGGGACTCCTGGTAGAGACCCAGTACTTC
.	TRBV7-2	few	TRBJ2-3	CASSPKWGSTDTQYF	TGTGCCAGCAGCCCCAAGTGGGGCAGCACAGATACGCAGTATTTT
.	TRBV7-2	many	TRBJ2-3	CASSLSYNTDTQYF	TGTGCCAGCAGCTTATCCTATAACACAGATACGCAGTATTTT
TRBD1	TRBV6-5	few	TRBJ2-7	CASSRYSDRGYEQYF	TGTGCCAGCAGCCGTTATTCGGACAGGGGCTACGAGCAGTACTTC
.	TRBV2	.	TRBJ1-5	CASLGEMNQPQHF	TGTGCCAGCCTGGGGGAGATGAATCAGCCCCAGCATTTT
.	TRBV12-3/TRBV12-4	.	TRBJ2-5	CASSTGSSLYF	TGTGCCAGCAGTACAGGTAGTAGTCTGTACTTC
TRBD2	TRBV9	.	TRBJ2-2	CASSAASYLADGEPFF	TGTGCCAGCAGCGCCGCCTCATACCTAGCGGACGGGGAGCCGTTTTTT
.	TRBV28	few	TRBJ1-1	CASSLLRDKNTEAFF	TGTGCCAGCAGTTTACTACGGGATAAGAACACTGAAGCTTTCTTT
.	TRBV5-1	.	TRBJ1-2	CASSFTTGDPNYGYTF	TGCGCCAGCAGCTTTACTACGGGGGATCCTAACTATGGCTACACCTTC
.	TRBV2	.	TRBJ1-5	CASSVETDDSNQPQHF	TGTGCCAGCAGTGTAGAAACCGACGATAGCAATCAGCCCCAGCATTTT